Below are 32 T cell receptor beta chains sequenced from a single sample in a study of blood T cell repertoires in COVID-19. Clones were sequenced by immunoSEQ multiplex PCR, and TCRdb holds only the in-frame ones, with some missing. This table has roughly 97,000 clones, around nine tenths appearing once. The source material was peripheral blood. The receptors here all came from a man in his sixties with acute or convalescent COVID-19.

The rearrangement links TRBV3-1 (or the pseudogene TRBV3-2) to TRBJ1-2; TRBD1 agrees at 9 bases. Germline V gene sequence: CDR1 LGHDT, CDR2 YNNKEL (reference sequence). The CDR3 sequence is 13 residues long. The V segment lost 7 bases and the J segment 8 bases; nucleotides outside the gene matches: 8. Written as DNA, the CDR3 is TGTGCCAGCACCGCACAGGGGGCGGGGGGCTACACCTTC. Translation gives CASTAQGAGGYTF.

This sequence joins TRBV20-1 and TRBJ2-7; D uncertain. Germline V gives CDR1 DFQATT, CDR2 SNEGSKA (reference sequence). The V gene lost 5 bases and the J gene lost 0 bases, with 5 bases spanning the gap. This CDR3 contains 11 residues. CDR3 sequence (DNA): TGCAGTGCTCTCCGCTCCTACGAGCAGTACTTC. Translated, it gives CSALRSYEQYF.

V usage is TRBV3-1 (or the pseudogene TRBV3-2) and J usage is TRBJ1-3; D gene uncertain. The length of the CDR3 is 15 residues. Trimming stripped 5 bases from V and 2 bases from J, with 13 bases between. Germline loops: CDR1 LGHDT, CDR2 YNNKEL (reference sequence). Here the CDR3 DNA reads TGTGCCAGCAGCTCCTACCCGGAGCCTGGAAACACCATATATTTT. Residues: CASSSYPEPGNTIYF.

Concerning this clone itself: The identical CDR3 is also encoded by other nucleotide sequences in the sample. CDR3 bases: TGCGCCAGCAGTCCGGGACAGTATAGCAATCAGCCCCAGCATTTT. It translates to CASSPGQYSNQPQHF. This rearrangement joins TRBV5-1 to TRBJ1-5; 7 nucleotides line up with TRBD1. CDR1 is SGHRS and CDR2 is YFSETQ in the germline V gene. V lost 5 bases, J lost 0 bases, and 5 bases stayed unmatched. This CDR3 has 15 residues.

This clone has a handful of counts. The J gene is TRBJ1-6, the V gene TRBV2; tentative D call: TRBD1 (5 bases). Trimming shortened V by 5 bases and J by 8 bases, and 16 bases separated the two germline ends. The CDR3 spans 15 residues. CDR1 is SNHLY, CDR2 FYNNEI, per germline. CDR3 DNA: TGTGCCAGCAGTAGCGCCGGGGGAGAATATTCACCCCTCCACTTT. This codes for CASSSAGGEYSPLHF.

The chain employs TRBV11-3 and TRBJ1-1, with TRBD1 as a possible D gene (5 bases). In germline, CDR1 is SGHNT, CDR2 YENEEA. The CDR3 has 13 residues. V lost 4 bases, J lost 1 base, and 7 bases lay in between. CDR3 loop: CASSYGANTEAFF. CDR3 nucleotides: TGTGCCAGCAGCTATGGGGCGAACACTGAAGCTTTCTTT.

This clone came up a few times. The junction differs from germline at one of its ends, possibly a read error. The CDR3 nucleotides read TGTGCCAGCAGGGACTCTGGTGCCAACGTCCTGACTTTC. This translates into CASRDSGANVLTF. The rearrangement links TRBV6-5 to TRBJ2-6; weak D call: TRBD2 (5 bases). The CDR3 has 13 amino acids. The germline V gene has CDR1 MNHEY and CDR2 SVGAGI.

This chain joins TRBV5-1 and TRBJ2-6; D unresolved. In germline, CDR1 is SGHRS, CDR2 YFSETQ. The CDR3 has 15 residues. Between the trimmed V and J ends, which lost 5 bases and 0 bases, there was a span of 9 bases. Here the CDR3 reads CASRQSFSGANVLTF. The DNA for the CDR3 is TGCGCCAGCAGACAGTCCTTCTCTGGGGCCAACGTCCTGACTTTC.

The rearrangement uses TRBV12-5 and TRBJ1-5; no definite D call. The CDR3 has 13 amino acids. Germline V gene lookup returns CDR1 LGHNT and CDR2 FRNRAP. V lost 1 base and J lost 9, with 10 bases in between. The CDR3 region has the DNA TGTGCTAGTGGTTTGGAAGGTGGGCGGCCCCAGCATTTT. Its translation: CASGLEGGRPQHF.

The chain uses TRBV5-1 and TRBJ2-3; 9 positions agree with TRBD1. Germline V CDR1 and CDR2: SGHRS, YFSETQ. The CDR3 consists of 19 residues. V shed 0 bases and J 2 bases; nucleotides not matched to a gene: 13. CDR3 sequence (DNA): TGCGCCAGCAGCTTGGTGCTTAGAACAGGGGGCGCCCACACAGATACGCAGTATTTT. The encoded protein is CASSLVLRTGGAHTDTQYF.

This chain uses TRBV6-5 with TRBJ1-6, with D uncertain. There are 15 residues in the CDR3. V was pared by 0 bases and J by 10 bases, with 13 bases between. The germline V gene has CDR1 MNHEY and CDR2 SVGAGI. The DNA for the CDR3 is TGTGCCAGCAGTTACTCGAACAGTGGTTACTCACCCCTCCACTTT. Protein: CASSYSNSGYSPLHF.

V and J are TRBV3-1 (or the pseudogene TRBV3-2) and TRBJ2-7; D is perhaps TRBD2 (5 bases). Germline V CDR1 and CDR2: LGHDT, YNNKEL (reference sequence). This CDR3 contains 15 residues. V gave up 4 bases and J gave up 9 bases, with 22 bases separating them. In nucleotides, the CDR3 is TGTGCCAGCAGCCTTCAATGGAGCGGCGACTCGGGGCAGTACTTC. Protein: CASSLQWSGDSGQYF.

This chain joins TRBV7-9 and TRBJ1-5; possible D gene TRBD1, 6 bases. The CDR3 is 12 residues long. The germline gives CDR1 SEHNR, CDR2 FQNEAQ (reference sequence). Trimming took 2 bases from V and 12 from J, leaving 11 bases between them. CDR3 DNA: TGTGCCAGCAGCTTACAGACAGGTCGCCAGCATTTT. It encodes CASSLQTGRQHF.

V usage is TRBV3-1 (or the pseudogene TRBV3-2) and J usage is TRBJ2-3; tentatively, D is TRBD1 (6 bases). V lost 4 bases and J lost 5, with 16 bases in between. From germline, CDR1 is LGHDT and CDR2 YNNKEL (reference sequence). The CDR3 length is 15 residues. DNA of the CDR3: TGTGCCAGCAGCCCGGGGACCAGGGGTGGAGATACGCAGTATTTT. It is translated as CASSPGTRGGDTQYF.

J is TRBJ1-1 and V is TRBV6-5; D may be TRBD1 (5 bases). V was shortened by 3 bases and J by 2 bases, with 16 bases between the two germline ends. This CDR3 spans 16 amino acids. Per the germline V gene, CDR1 is MNHEY and CDR2 is SVGAGI. The CDR3, as DNA: TGTGCCAGCAGTTATAATGCGGGGGAAGGTAACACTGAAGCTTTCTTT. Translation gives CASSYNAGEGNTEAFF.

The rearrangement joins TRBV6-5 to TRBJ2-1; D remains unclear. The CDR3 loop spans 11 amino acids. The germline CDR1 and CDR2 sequences are MNHEY and SVGAGI. Trimming removed 8 bases at V and 3 bases at J, with 5 bases between. DNA for the CDR3: TGTGCCAGCGGCCTCTACAATGAGCAGTTCTTC. Its protein product is CASGLYNEQFF.

V and J are TRBV21-1 and TRBJ1-3. TRBV21-1 is listed as a pseudogene. CDR3 length: 15 amino acids. CDR3: CASSKEKGAGNTIYF. Written as DNA, the CDR3 is TGTGCCAGCAGCAAAGAGAAGGGAGCTGGAAACACCATATATTTT.

The rearrangement uses TRBV20-1 and TRBJ1-3, with D possibly TRBD1 on 5 matching bases. This CDR3 comprises 11 residues. With 6 bases removed from V and 3 bases from J, the gap between germline ends came to 6 bases. The germline gives CDR1 DFQATT, CDR2 SNEGSKA (reference sequence). This chain's CDR3 is CSARDGNTIYF. The CDR3 nucleotides are TGCAGTGCCAGGGATGGAAACACCATATATTTT.

V gene TRBV12-3 or TRBV12-4 combines with J gene TRBJ1-4; D unresolved. The length of the CDR3 is 12 residues. V dropped 5 bases and J dropped 6 bases, with 7 bases sitting between them. The CDR3 sequence: CASSPLDEKLFF. CDR3 bases: TGTGCCAGCAGTCCTCTAGATGAAAAACTGTTTTTT.

V gene TRBV5-1 combines with J gene TRBJ1-5; 11 positions match TRBD1. Germline CDR1 is SGHRS and CDR2 is YFSETQ. V lost 4 bases and J lost 11; bases outside the gene matches: 8. The CDR3 consists of 14 residues. The CDR3 loop is CASSLGTGGEAQHF. In DNA, the CDR3 is TGCGCCAGCAGCCTTGGGACAGGGGGAGAGGCCCAGCATTTT.

The chain recombines TRBV6-1 with TRBJ1-2; 9 bases align to TRBD1. The V gene end was trimmed by 0 bases and the J gene end by 4 bases; junction bases not matched to a gene: 6. CDR1 MNHNS and CDR2 SASEGT come from the germline V gene. The CDR3 spans 16 residues. CDR3 nucleotide sequence: TGTGCCAGCAGTGAAGCGTTGACAGGGGGAGCCTATGGCTACACCTTC. Protein: CASSEALTGGAYGYTF.

This sequence joins TRBV4-2 and TRBJ1-1; no clear D. CDR3 length: 15 residues. With 1 base removed from V and 7 bases from J, the gap between germline ends came to 16 bases. Germline-derived CDR1 and CDR2 are LGHNA and YNFKEQ. CDR3: CASSQAETTSNEAFF. CDR3 DNA sequence: TGTGCCAGCAGCCAAGCCGAGACAACCTCCAATGAAGCTTTCTTT.

The chain combines TRBV30 with TRBJ1-5; no definite D call. From germline, CDR1 is GTSNPN and CDR2 SVGIG (reference sequence). The CDR3 is 16 residues long. V shed 0 bases and J shed 3 bases, with 15 bases lying between them. The CDR3 here is CAWSVGRVFNNQPQHF. The CDR3 DNA sequence: TGTGCCTGGAGTGTGGGGAGGGTCTTTAACAATCAGCCCCAGCATTTT.

This chain joins TRBV7-2 and TRBJ2-1, with 7 bases matching TRBD2. Germline values: CDR1 SGHTA, CDR2 FQGNSA. V trimming: 0 bases; J trimming: 6 bases; junction bases outside the gene matches: 5. The CDR3 contains 15 residues. In DNA form, the CDR3 reads TGTGCCAGCAGCTTAGCGAGCGGGGCCACCAATGAGCAGTTCTTC. Translating it yields CASSLASGATNEQFF.

V and J are TRBV6-6 and TRBJ1-2, with 11 bases that match TRBD1. CDR3 length equals 16 residues. Germline V gene sequence: CDR1 MNHNY, CDR2 SVGAGI (reference sequence). Germline trimming cut 6 bases from V and 6 bases from J; bases unmatched to any gene: 12. The CDR3 reads CASRVLGTGGVDGYTF. The CDR3 DNA is TGTGCCAGCAGGGTCCTCGGGACAGGGGGGGTGGATGGCTACACCTTC.

The chain couples TRBV7-9 to TRBJ1-1, with 9 bases fitting TRBD1. V lost 5 bases, J lost 5 bases, and 9 bases stayed unmatched. Per the germline V gene, CDR1 is SEHNR and CDR2 is FQNEAQ (reference sequence). The CDR3 is 15 amino acids. This CDR3 is CASSPLGQGRTEAFF. The CDR3 DNA reads TGTGCCAGCAGCCCACTTGGACAGGGGCGAACTGAAGCTTTCTTT.

The J gene is TRBJ2-2, the V gene TRBV2, with D hard to call. From germline, CDR1 is SNHLY and CDR2 FYNNEI. The CDR3 has 12 residues. V lost 5 bases, J lost 6 bases, and 7 bases lay in between. In DNA form, the CDR3 reads TGTGCCAGCAGTTTGTATCCCGGGGAGCTGTTTTTT. Translated: CASSLYPGELFF. The variable domain in full, completed from reference TRBV2 and TRBJ2-2, reads EPEVTQTPSHQVTQMGQEVILRCVPISNHLYFYWYRQILGQKVEFLVSFYNNEISEKSEIFDDQFSVERPDGSNFTLKIRSTKLEDSAMYFCASSLYPGELFFGEGSRLTVL.

With respect to this clone: In the same sample, other DNA sequences code for this CDR3. The CDR3, as DNA: TGTGCCAGCAGTTTAGGACAGTTCTATGGCTACACCTTC. Amino acids: CASSLGQFYGYTF. This chain links TRBV28 with TRBJ1-2, with a weak D call TRBD1 (6 bases). Trimming pared 2 bases from V and 4 bases from J, leaving 8 bases between. Germline V gene data show CDR1 as MDHEN and CDR2 as SYDVKM. The CDR3 extends over 13 amino acids.

The J gene is TRBJ1-2, the V gene TRBV2; no clear D. The CDR3 is 13 residues long. The V gene's germline CDR1 is SNHLY and CDR2 FYNNEI. Trimming stripped 6 bases from V and 2 bases from J, with 10 bases between. CDR3 bases: TGTGCCAGCAGGGGCCCCGGAAACTATGGCTACACCTTC. Its protein is CASRGPGNYGYTF.

The gene calls are TRBV3-1 (or the pseudogene TRBV3-2) and TRBJ1-2; TRBD1 aligns across 8 bases. Trimming took 4 bases from V and 5 from J; bases not matched to a gene: 9. Germline V gene sequence: CDR1 LGHDT, CDR2 YNNKEL (reference sequence). This CDR3 is built from 15 residues. In DNA, the CDR3 is TGTGCCAGCAGCCCCTCCGGGACAGGTCATTATGGCTACACCTTC. Protein: CASSPSGTGHYGYTF.

The chain couples TRBV3-1 (or the pseudogene TRBV3-2) to TRBJ1-1; TRBD1 aligns across 7 bases. The CDR3 covers 15 residues. J lost 7 bases, V lost 6 bases, and 14 bases had no gene match. Germline loops: CDR1 LGHDT, CDR2 YNNKEL (reference sequence). CDR3 DNA sequence: TGTGCCAGCAGGCGCACAGGGGTCCCGGGAGTTGAAGCTTTCTTT. Amino acids: CASRRTGVPGVEAFF.

This sequence joins TRBV6-5 and TRBJ1-5; 9 bases are a match to TRBD1. CDR3 length: 14 residues. The V gene's germline CDR1 is MNHEY and CDR2 SVGAGI. V lost 6 bases to trimming and J lost 9 bases; unmatched junction nucleotides: 9. This chain's CDR3 is CASRAGTGPLPQHF. The CDR3 bases are TGTGCCAGCAGGGCCGGGACAGGGCCTCTGCCCCAGCATTTT.